These 29 T cell receptor beta chains originate from one sample sequenced in a study of T cell repertoires in cytomegalovirus infection. TCRdb reanalysed the reads using MiXCR and keeps one entry per CDR3 protein. The table has around 100,000 distinct CDR3 sequences, 30% to 35% seen once. These receptors' targets are unknown. The input for sequencing was CD8+ T cells from cultured PBMCs, taken from culture after CMV antigen stimulation. Source of these receptors: a human donor in good health (CMV status not recorded). Some clones in this sample may be carry-over from other donors' samples.

This rearrangement joins TRBV7-9 to TRBJ2-3; no firm D call. Germline-derived CDR1 and CDR2 are SEHNR and FQNEAQ (reference sequence). The ends were cut back, 5 bases at V and 2 bases at J, with 5 bases in the middle. This CDR3 has 12 amino acids. The CDR3 here is CASSASTDTQYF. Written as DNA, the CDR3 is TGTGCCAGCAGCGCCTCCACAGATACGCAGTATTTT.

At least ten counts were recorded for this clonotype. The V call is TRBV6-5, the J call TRBJ1-6, with TRBD1 identical over 8 bases. The CDR3 sequence is 15 residues long. Germline CDR1 reads MNHEY; CDR2 reads SVGAGI. V lost 2 bases to trimming and J lost 10 bases; unmatched junction nucleotides: 7. In nucleotides, the CDR3 is TGTGCCAGCAGTTACGGACAGGGTTTCAGGTCACCCCTCCACTTT. Translating gives CASSYGQGFRSPLHF.

This clonotype was recorded once. The chain carries TRBV10-3 and TRBJ2-3; 8 nucleotides align to TRBD1. CDR3 length: 20 residues. V lost 1 base and J lost 1; bases outside the gene matches: 16. Germline V gene data show CDR1 as ENHRY and CDR2 as SYGVKD. CDR3 bases: TGTGCCATCAGTGAGTTTAACGGGACAGGACCCGCTTTTGGCACAGATACGCAGTATTTT. As protein: CAISEFNGTGPAFGTDTQYF.

The gene calls are TRBV12-3 or TRBV12-4 and TRBJ1-1; perhaps TRBD1 as D (5 bases). CDR3 length equals 12 residues. Trimming took off 6 bases at V and 10 bases at J, with 15 bases between the two ends. CDR3 protein: CASSPWGVGAFF. CDR3 nucleotides: TGTGCCAGCAGCCCGTGGGGGGTGGGAGCTTTCTTT.

The chain carries TRBV7-6 and TRBJ1-1; TRBD1 aligns across 7 bases. J gave up 0 bases and V 4 bases, and 8 bases lay outside the gene matches. CDR1 SGHVS and CDR2 FNYEAQ come from the germline V gene. The length of the CDR3 is 16 residues. In DNA form, the CDR3 reads TGTGCCAGCAGCTCGTCACAGGGGATAATGAACACTGAAGCTTTCTTT. Encoded protein: CASSSSQGIMNTEAFF.

The chain couples TRBV5-5 to TRBJ1-3; TRBD1 might be the D (6 bases). CDR1 and CDR2 from the germline V gene are SGHKS and YYEKEE (reference sequence). V was shortened by 4 bases and J by 0 bases, with 20 bases between the two germline ends. The CDR3 has 18 residues. CDR3 DNA: TGTGCCAGCAGCCCTCAGGGTACAGGGACCAGCTCTGGAAACACCATATATTTT. Amino acid sequence: CASSPQGTGTSSGNTIYF.

There are many counts of this clonotype. This chain uses TRBV7-6 with TRBJ2-1; 10 bases match TRBD2. Germline CDR1 SGHVS, CDR2 FNYEAQ. Unmatched junction bases numbered 10, after V lost 6 bases and J lost 2 bases. This CDR3 spans 17 amino acids. The CDR3 reads CASSLTGTSGTYNEQFF. CDR3 nucleotide sequence: TGTGCCAGCAGTCTAACTGGAACTAGCGGGACCTACAATGAGCAGTTCTTC.

At least ten counts were recorded for this clonotype. The gene calls are TRBV7-2 and TRBJ2-3; D possibly matches TRBD1 or TRBD2 (5 bases each). The CDR3 has 15 amino acids. CDR1 and CDR2 from the germline V gene are SGHTA and FQGNSA. Trimming shortened V by 1 base and J by 2 bases, and 10 bases separated the two germline ends. This CDR3 is CASSLVRGYTDTQYF. CDR3 sequence (DNA): TGTGCCAGCAGCTTAGTGAGGGGCTACACAGATACGCAGTATTTT.

For this clonotype: A much larger clone is a single base away; this may be a read error. V usage is TRBV7-6 and J usage is TRBJ1-1; TRBD1 matches 9 bases. The germline V gene encodes CDR1 SGHVS and CDR2 FNYEAQ. The CDR3 is 16 residues long. CDR3 residues: CASSLVLTGGKAEALF. The DNA of the CDR3 is TGTGCCAGCAGCTTAGTACTGACAGGGGGGAAGGCTGAAGCTCTCTTT.

This clonotype showed up just a few times. The chain has TRBV6-1 and TRBJ2-1, with TRBD1 matching over 7 bases. Germline CDR1 and CDR2: MNHNS and SASEGT. The CDR3 spans 15 residues. The V and J ends lost 1 base and 4 bases, in that order; junction bases with no gene match: 4. The CDR3 bases are TGTGCCAGCAGTGAAGAGGGGACAGAGTACAATGAGCAGTTCTTC. This translates into CASSEEGTEYNEQFF.

This clonotype was seen ten or more times. The V and J genes are TRBV12-3 or TRBV12-4 and TRBJ2-2; D uncertain. V was clipped by 5 bases and J by 3 bases, with 22 bases between them. The CDR3 runs 18 residues. CDR3 amino acids: CASSTPGASRNYTGELFF. The DNA of the CDR3 is TGTGCCAGCAGTACCCCCGGAGCATCCCGCAATTACACCGGGGAGCTGTTTTTT.

This chain connects TRBV7-2 to TRBJ1-1; D remains unclear. The length of the CDR3 is 14 residues. The germline V and J ends were trimmed by 1 base and 6 bases, with 12 bases remaining between them. The germline V gene has CDR1 SGHTA and CDR2 FQGNSA. The CDR3 DNA reads as TGTGCCAGCAGCTTAGTCCGCCCAGTCCCTGAAGCTTTCTTT. It translates to CASSLVRPVPEAFF.

This clonotype has just a few counts. The genes are TRBV7-3 and TRBJ2-1; 7 nucleotides line up with TRBD2. CDR1 and CDR2 (germline): SGHTA, FQGTGA. V lost 4 bases to trimming and J lost 8 bases; unmatched junction nucleotides: 2. This CDR3 spans 12 amino acids. CDR3 sequence (DNA): TGTGCCAGCAGCTCAGGGAGGGATGAGCAGTTCTTC. This translates into CASSSGRDEQFF. The full variable domain, rest sourced from reference TRBV7-3 and TRBJ2-1, is GAGVSQTPSNKVTEKGKYVELRCDPISGHTALYWYRQSLGQGPEFLIYFQGTGAADDSGLPNDRFFAVRPEGSVSTLKIQRTERGDSAVYLCASSSGRDEQFFGPGTRLTVL.

This clonotype was seen only a few times. The V and J genes are TRBV7-2 and TRBJ2-7, with D perhaps TRBD2 (6 bases). Looked up from germline, CDR1 is SGHTA and CDR2 is FQGNSA. Between the trimmed V and J ends, which lost 3 bases and 3 bases, there was a span of 9 bases. The CDR3 has 13 residues. CDR3 sequence (DNA): TGTGCCAGCAGCTTCTTCGGGGGCTACGAGCAGTACTTC. Translating gives CASSFFGGYEQYF.

The chain joins TRBV5-4 to TRBJ1-4; D is uncertain. The CDR3 spans 13 residues. Deletions cut 0 bases from V and 3 bases from J, with 3 bases between. The germline CDR1 and CDR2 sequences are SGHNT and YYREEE (reference sequence). The CDR3 is CASSLGANEKLFF. DNA for the CDR3: TGTGCCAGCAGCTTGGGCGCTAATGAAAAACTGTTTTTT.

The chain joins TRBV4-1 to TRBJ1-1, with a weak D call TRBD1 (5 bases). The V gene's germline CDR1 is MGHRA and CDR2 YSYEKL. V dropped 3 bases and J dropped 2 bases, with 13 bases sitting between them. The CDR3 sequence is 15 residues long. The CDR3 coding sequence is TGCGCCAGCAGCCAGGGGCCAATCTCTAACACTGAAGCTTTCTTT. The encoded protein is CASSQGPISNTEAFF.

The chain couples TRBV7-9 to TRBJ1-4; perhaps TRBD1 as D (5 bases). V gave up 0 bases and J gave up 5 bases, with 10 bases separating them. CDR3 size: 15 residues. Germline V lookup: CDR1 SEHNR, CDR2 FQNEAQ (reference sequence). The CDR3 here is CASSLAADRNEKLFF. In DNA, the CDR3 is TGTGCCAGCAGCTTAGCGGCAGACAGAAATGAAAAACTGTTTTTT.

This clonotype was seen only a few times. The chain combines TRBV11-2 with TRBJ2-7; possibly TRBD1 for D (6 bases). Trimming left V 0 bases short and J 6 bases short, with 12 bases between. The CDR3 runs 14 residues. Germline-derived CDR1 and CDR2 are SGHAT and FQNNGV. The chain's CDR3 is CASSLEFSGVEQYF. The CDR3 DNA is TGTGCCAGCAGCTTAGAATTCTCAGGGGTCGAGCAGTACTTC.

This clonotype was seen only a few times. V usage is TRBV29-1 and J usage is TRBJ2-3, with 10 bases that match TRBD2. The CDR3 spans 14 residues. Trimming cost V 7 bases and J 4 bases; bases outside gene matches: 8. CDR1 and CDR2 from the germline V gene are SQVTM and ANQGSEA. CDR3 residues: CSAKTSGFADTQYF. The CDR3 DNA reads TGCAGCGCAAAGACTAGCGGGTTTGCAGATACGCAGTATTTT.

The rearrangement links TRBV4-2 to TRBJ2-7, with D uncertain. Looked up from germline, CDR1 is LGHNA and CDR2 is YNFKEQ. V was pared by 0 bases and J by 2 bases, with 8 bases between. This CDR3 is built from 14 residues. CDR3 nucleotide sequence: TGTGCCAGCAGCCAAGAAGGGCCGACCTACGAGCAGTACTTC. This encodes CASSQEGPTYEQYF.

The V call is TRBV7-2, the J call TRBJ2-3; 11 bases fit TRBD2. Per the germline V gene, CDR1 is SGHTA and CDR2 is FQGNSA. The junction had 14 bases not matched to a gene; V was cut back by 4 bases and J by 5 bases. The CDR3 totals 18 residues. CDR3 residues: CASSSGGGLAGGGDTQYF. CDR3 DNA sequence: TGTGCCAGCAGCTCCGGAGGGGGGCTAGCGGGGGGTGGAGATACGCAGTATTTT.

The chain combines TRBV4-1 with TRBJ2-1, with a tentative D call TRBD2 (7 bases). The CDR3 sequence is 16 residues long. Germline V CDR1 and CDR2: MGHRA, YSYEKL. Deletions cut 0 bases from V and 9 bases from J, with 18 bases between. The CDR3 DNA follows: TGCGCCAGCAGCCAAGAGGGGCGGGGGCGCGAGGCTGAGCAGTTCTTC. As protein: CASSQEGRGREAEQFF.

This clonotype has a handful of counts. The rearrangement joins TRBV6-1 to TRBJ2-3; 8 nucleotides line up with TRBD1. V lost 3 bases and J lost 1; bases outside the gene matches: 3. Germline CDR1 and CDR2: MNHNS and SASEGT. The CDR3 extends over 15 amino acids. CDR3 amino acids: CASSELTGGTDTQYF. The DNA of the CDR3 is TGTGCCAGCAGTGAGCTGACAGGGGGCACAGATACGCAGTATTTT.

V usage is TRBV19 and J usage is TRBJ2-1; D is uncertain. This CDR3 is built from 11 residues. Germline V lookup: CDR1 LNHDA, CDR2 SQIVND (reference sequence). The germline V and J ends were trimmed by 3 bases and 6 bases, with 3 bases remaining between them. DNA of the CDR3: TGTGCCAGTAGTATGGGCAATGAGCAGTTCTTC. As protein: CASSMGNEQFF.

The chain uses TRBV7-6 and TRBJ1-3, with 8 positions matching TRBD1. Germline V CDR1 and CDR2: SGHVS, FNYEAQ. The ends lost 5 bases at V and 0 bases at J; junction bases unmatched: 9. The CDR3 is 17 residues long. CDR3 residues: CASSPAGQGVSGNTIYF. In nucleotides, the CDR3 is TGTGCCAGCAGCCCCGCCGGACAGGGCGTCTCTGGAAACACCATATATTTT.

The chain is built from TRBV27 and TRBJ1-1; no firm D call. The CDR3 covers 13 residues. V was clipped by 1 base and J by 1 base, with 4 bases between them. Germline V gene data show CDR1 as MNHEY and CDR2 as SMNVEV (reference sequence). For the CDR3, the DNA is TGTGCCAGCAGTTTATTCCAGAACACTGAAGCTTTCTTT. This gives the protein CASSLFQNTEAFF.

This clonotype occurred many times. The genes are TRBV6-5 and TRBJ2-7; D is perhaps TRBD1 (5 bases). The CDR3 runs 13 residues. Trimming removed 2 bases from V and 3 bases from J, with 8 bases in between. The germline CDR1 and CDR2 sequences are MNHEY and SVGAGI. CDR3 residues: CASSYGAIYEQYF. CDR3 DNA sequence: TGTGCCAGCAGTTACGGGGCGATCTACGAGCAGTACTTC.

This clonotype was recorded a few times. The genes are TRBV7-9 and TRBJ2-3; D is uncertain. Germline values: CDR1 SEHNR, CDR2 FQNEAQ (reference sequence). There are 15 residues in the CDR3. Trimming pared 1 base from V and 4 bases from J, leaving 12 bases between. In DNA, the CDR3 is TGTGCCAGCAGCTTAGTTGACACAGAGGCAGATACGCAGTATTTT. This codes for CASSLVDTEADTQYF.

V is TRBV11-2 and J is TRBJ1-1; the D is unclear. Germline V gene data show CDR1 as SGHAT and CDR2 as FQNNGV. V dropped 1 base and J dropped 0 bases, with 12 bases sitting between them. This CDR3 is 16 amino acids long. CDR3 in DNA: TGTGCCAGCAGCTTAGTGGGCGGCAGAATGAACACTGAAGCTTTCTTT. It is translated as CASSLVGGRMNTEAFF.